Sequencing of this T cell receptor (beta chain) was carried out in a study of blood T cell repertoires in COVID-19. Germline CDR1 and CDR2: SEHNR and FQNEAQ (reference sequence). The CDR3 is 15 residues long. J was trimmed by 8 bases and V by 3 bases; bases with no gene match: 10. Using immunoSEQ multiplex PCR, the repertoire was profiled, and TCRdb retains in-frame clones only, with some absent. Counted here are about 250,000 clones, approximately 88% occurring once; the ten biggest clones make up roughly 6%. V is TRBV7-9 and J is TRBJ1-2; 9 nucleotides line up with TRBD1. Sequenced input: peripheral blood. This TCR derives from a woman in her 30s with COVID-19, enrolled during active disease. CDR3 sequence (DNA): TGTGCCAGCAGCTTGAGAACGGACAGGGGCTACGGCTACACCTTC. Protein sequence: CASSLRTDRGYGYTF. Looking up the rest from reference TRBV7-9 and TRBJ1-2 gives the full variable domain: DTGVSQNPRHKITKRGQNVTFRCDPISEHNRLYWYRQTLGQGPEFLTYFQNEAQLEKSRLLSDRFSAERPKGSFSTLEIQRTEQGDSAMYLCASSLRTDRGYGYTFGSGTRLTVV.